These 15 T cell receptor beta chains share one sample of origin, sequenced in a study of post-analysis software for immune sequencing data. Study results and caveats: Roughly five TRBV segments were more frequent in patients than controls; TRBV5-6, TRBV5-1 and TRBV20-1 belonged to this group.

What these receptors recognize is not known. TCR beta cDNA libraries had unique molecular identifiers. Via MiXCR, TCRdb re-called the PCR reads, giving one row per CDR3 protein. The sample has about half a million distinct CDR3 sequences, around a third seen once; the top ten hold around 5.9%. Specimen: blood. Every receptor here comes from a girl aged 2 to 17 with multiple sclerosis.

This clonotype has more than one count but fewer than ten. V gene TRBV25-1 combines with J gene TRBJ2-5, with 7 bases matching TRBD2. Unmatched junction bases numbered 10, after V lost 4 bases and J lost 2 bases. CDR1 and CDR2 from the germline V gene are MGHDK and SYGVNS. This CDR3 is 16 amino acids long. The CDR3 is CASSAAASGLQETQYF. The CDR3 nucleotides are TGTGCCAGCAGTGCGGCGGCTTCGGGACTACAAGAGACCCAGTACTTC.

This clonotype has a handful of counts. This sequence joins TRBV5-1 and TRBJ2-1, with TRBD2 matching over 13 bases. The J segment lost 5 bases and the V segment lost 4 bases, leaving 12 bases of the junction unmatched. Germline V gene lookup returns CDR1 SGHRS and CDR2 YFSETQ. This CDR3 is 18 amino acids long. CDR3 DNA: TGCGCCAGCAGCCATACTAGCGGGGGGGCGATCAGCCACAATGAGCAGTTCTTC. Protein: CASSHTSGGAISHNEQFF.

This clonotype was detected only a few times. The rearrangement uses TRBV20-1 and TRBJ2-5; D may be TRBD1 or TRBD2 (5 bases each). The DNA end is a closer match to TRBJ2-7, so the J assignment may be wrong. The germline CDR1 and CDR2 sequences are DFQATT and SNEGSKA (reference sequence). The CDR3 has 14 residues. Here the CDR3 DNA reads TGCAGTGCTCCGGGACGGAGCTACAACTACGAGCAGTACTTC. This codes for CSAPGRSYNYEQYF.

This clonotype was recorded a few times. V and J are TRBV20-1 and TRBJ2-5, with 9 bases matching TRBD2. This CDR3 is built from 15 residues. V gave up 1 base and J gave up 11 bases; unmatched junction bases: 14. Germline loops: CDR1 DFQATT, CDR2 SNEGSKA (reference sequence). CDR3 in DNA: TGCAGTGCTAGAGGTTGGCGAGCGGGGGGTGGTGAGCAGTACTTC. It is translated as CSARGWRAGGGEQYF.

There are a few counts of this clonotype. The chain has TRBV6-5 and TRBJ1-1; a possible D gene is TRBD1 (5 bases). CDR3 size: 19 residues. V was trimmed by 5 bases and J by 4 bases, leaving 29 bases between them. The V gene's germline CDR1 is MNHEY and CDR2 SVGAGI. The CDR3 here is CASSHIPGGRQSAPTEAFF. Here the CDR3 DNA reads TGTGCCAGCAGTCACATTCCTGGGGGACGACAATCGGCTCCCACTGAAGCTTTCTTT.

This clonotype was seen just once. The junction and the germline gene differ at one end; a read error may be behind it. The chain couples TRBV5-5 to TRBJ1-5, with a weak D call TRBD1 (6 bases). This CDR3 region has 14 residues. Per germline, CDR1 SGHKS and CDR2 YYEKEE (reference sequence). The CDR3: CACSLGTMTQPQHF. CDR3 sequence (DNA): TGTGCCTGCAGCTTGGGGACAATGACTCAGCCCCAGCATTTT.

Of note for this clonotype: At one end, the junction sequence differs from germline, possibly due to a read error. The J gene is TRBJ1-2, the V gene TRBV7-6; weak D call: TRBD1 (5 bases). Per the germline V gene, CDR1 is SGHVS and CDR2 is FNYEAQ. This CDR3 region has 15 residues. The CDR3 DNA reads TGTGGCAGCAGCTTGACCGACGGGGGGGATTATGGCTACACCTTC. Its protein is CGSSLTDGGDYGYTF.

The table lists this clonotype with a few counts. J is TRBJ1-1 and V is TRBV4-1, with D possibly being TRBD1 (6 bases). This CDR3 spans 15 amino acids. Trimming removed 5 bases at V and 2 bases at J, with 15 bases between. The germline V gene has CDR1 MGHRA and CDR2 YSYEKL. The CDR3 here is CASSTRTASNTEAFF. The CDR3 bases are TGCGCCAGCAGCACCCGGACAGCGTCCAACACTGAAGCTTTCTTT.

The genes are TRBV12-3 or TRBV12-4 and TRBJ2-1; D is unresolved. V lost 2 bases to trimming and J lost 0 bases, with 5 bases between them. The CDR3 spans 14 residues. The CDR3 nucleotides are TGTGCCAGCAGTTTAACCCGCTCCTACAATGAGCAGTTCTTC. This codes for CASSLTRSYNEQFF.

This rearrangement joins TRBV18 to TRBJ2-2, with 9 bases aligning to TRBD1. The CDR3 spans 17 residues. Germline V CDR1 and CDR2: KGHSH, LQKENI. The ends lost 2 bases at V and 6 bases at J; junction bases unmatched: 10. For the CDR3, the DNA is TGTGCCAGCTCACCATTGACTGGGACAGGGAGTGCCGGGGAGCTGTTTTTT. This translates into CASSPLTGTGSAGELFF.

This chain joins TRBV5-1 and TRBJ2-1; 12 bases line up with TRBD2. Germline CDR1 is SGHRS and CDR2 is YFSETQ. The trim removed 5 bases at V and 14 bases at J, leaving 14 bases unmatched. This CDR3 contains 15 residues. The CDR3 spells CASRLSGTSGQGKFF. The CDR3 region has the DNA TGCGCCAGCAGGCTCTCCGGGACTAGCGGGCAAGGGAAGTTCTTC.

This chain joins TRBV12-3 or TRBV12-4 and TRBJ1-1; D remains unclear. CDR3 size: 13 residues. Trimming removed 1 base from V and 5 bases from J, with 8 bases in between. This CDR3 reads CASSLVSRTEAFF. CDR3 nucleotide sequence: TGTGCCAGCAGTTTAGTTTCGAGGACTGAAGCTTTCTTT.

In this sample, this clonotype turned up a few times. One end of the junction varies from germline; a read error may be responsible. This rearrangement joins TRBV7-6 to TRBJ1-2; D remains unclear. From germline, CDR1 is SGHVS and CDR2 FNYEAQ. The CDR3 runs to 13 residues. This CDR3 reads CASSLRANSGYTF. CDR3 bases: TGTGCCAGCAGCCTTAGGGCGAACTCTGGCTACACCTTC.

This clonotype was seen only a few times. The V and J genes are TRBV28 and TRBJ2-3; D not resolved. V dropped 4 bases and J dropped 3 bases, with 11 bases sitting between them. Germline V gene data show CDR1 as MDHEN and CDR2 as SYDVKM. The CDR3 has 14 amino acids. The CDR3 coding sequence is TGTGCCAGCAGTTGCCGCGCTAGTACAGATACGCAGTATTTT. It yields the protein CASSCRASTDTQYF. Full variable domain (missing parts from reference TRBV28 and TRBJ2-3): DVKVTQSSRYLVKRTGEKVFLECVQDMDHENMFWYRQDPGLGLRLIYFSYDVKMKEKGDIPEGYSVSREKKERFSLILESASTNQTSMYLCASSCRASTDTQYFGPGTRLTVL.

Here the CDR3 reads CASSQALGVISNQPQHF. As DNA, the CDR3 is TGCGCCAGCAGCCAAGCCCTTGGGGTTATTAGCAATCAGCCCCAGCATTTT. This sequence joins TRBV4-1 and TRBJ1-5; no clear D. The V and J ends lost 1 base and 0 bases respectively, with 13 bases between them. This CDR3 has 17 amino acids. CDR1 and CDR2 (germline): MGHRA, YSYEKL.